The 31 T cell receptor beta chains reported below all come from one sample, sequenced in a study of early T cells in non-severe SARS-CoV-2 infection. TCRdb reprocessed the 5' RACE reads via MiXCR and lists one record per CDR3 protein. This table has 95,000 to 120,000 distinct CDR3 sequences, about 12% appearing once. Sequences were obtained from whole blood. These receptors all come from an adult who was a healthcare worker with PCR-confirmed SARS-CoV-2 infection or an uninfected control (not recorded which).

J is TRBJ2-7 and V is TRBV12-2; the table calls TRBD1, which could not be checked here. TRBV12-2 has pseudogene status. The CDR3 has 14 residues. The CDR3 region is CASRLGGQTYEQYF. The CDR3 nucleotides read TGTGCAAGTCGCTTAGGCGGACAAACGTACGAGCAGTACTTC.

There are many counts of this clonotype. The genes are TRBV29-1 and TRBJ2-1, with D maybe TRBD1 (6 bases). Germline V gene data show CDR1 as SQVTM and CDR2 as ANQGSEA. V was cut by 2 bases and J by 7 bases, with 15 bases left in between. This CDR3 spans 14 amino acids. CDR3 protein: CSVERARGWNEQFF. In DNA form, the CDR3 reads TGCAGCGTTGAACGGGCCAGGGGATGGAATGAGCAGTTCTTC.

This clonotype was seen repeatedly, ten times or more. The CDR3 loop is CASSLPLAGGEQYF. CDR3 DNA sequence: TGTGCCAGCAGCTTGCCGCTAGCGGGGGGCGAGCAGTACTTC. The chain is built from TRBV5-6 and TRBJ2-7; 11 bases are a match to TRBD2. Germline V lookup: CDR1 SGHDT, CDR2 YYEEEE. This CDR3 comprises 14 residues. V trimming: 1 base; J trimming: 6 bases; junction bases outside the gene matches: 3.

On this clonotype itself: Possible read error: a much larger clone is one base away. J is TRBJ1-5 and V is TRBV6-1; D gene uncertain. CDR3 length equals 15 residues. V shed 6 bases and J shed 3 bases, with 15 bases lying between them. Looked up from germline, CDR1 is MNHNS and CDR2 is SASEGT. In nucleotides, the CDR3 is TGTGCCAGCAGAGGTGTGAGGCCGCTCAATCAGCCCCAGCATTTT. Translating it yields CASRGVRPLNQPQHF.

In its sample, this clonotype was seen a few times. The V and J genes are TRBV29-1 and TRBJ2-2; D remains unclear. Trimming stripped 7 bases from V and 2 bases from J, with 5 bases between. Germline V gives CDR1 SQVTM, CDR2 ANQGSEA. The CDR3 totals 11 residues. CDR3 DNA: TGCAGCGCCAGCAACACCGGGGAGCTGTTTTTT. This gives the protein CSASNTGELFF.

Turning to this clonotype: An end of the junction does not agree with germline; a read error may underlie this. The chain links TRBV2 to TRBJ1-2, with a tentative D call TRBD1 (6 bases). The germline gives CDR1 SNHLY, CDR2 FYNNEI. This CDR3 has 15 residues. The CDR3 reads CASRVNREANFGYTF. DNA for the CDR3: TGTGCCAGCAGGGTCAACAGGGAAGCTAACTTTGGCTACACCTTC. The complete variable domain, with remaining parts taken from reference TRBV2 and TRBJ1-2, reads EPEVTQTPSHQVTQMGQEVILRCVPISNHLYFYWYRQILGQKVEFLVSFYNNEISEKSEIFDDQFSVERPDGSNFTLKIRSTKLEDSAMYFCASRVNREANFGYTFGSGTRLTVV.

As concerns this clonotype: A much larger clone differs from this one at a single base, so this may be a read error. CDR3 in DNA: TGTGCCAACAGTTTCGGGACAGAGAACACTGAAGCTTTCTTT. This codes for CANSFGTENTEAFF. This sequence joins TRBV12-3 or TRBV12-4 and TRBJ1-1, with TRBD1 matching over 7 bases. The CDR3 consists of 14 residues.

This clonotype has a handful of counts. The J gene is TRBJ1-1, the V gene TRBV14; TRBD1 aligns across 11 bases. Germline V gene lookup returns CDR1 SGHDN and CDR2 FVKESK. V shed 4 bases and J 4 bases; nucleotides not matched to a gene: 5. The length of the CDR3 is 15 residues. CDR3 sequence reads: CASSRRTGGFTEAFF. The DNA of the CDR3 is TGTGCCAGCAGCCGACGGACAGGGGGCTTCACTGAAGCTTTCTTT.

The chain carries TRBV5-1 and TRBJ2-3; 8 bases match TRBD2. V gave up 0 bases and J gave up 4 bases; unmatched junction bases: 10. The germline CDR1 and CDR2 sequences are SGHRS and YFSETQ. This CDR3 is built from 17 residues. The CDR3 here is CASSLGTSRGVPDTQYF. The CDR3 bases are TGCGCCAGCAGCTTGGGGACTAGCCGGGGGGTGCCAGATACGCAGTATTTT. Full variable domain (remainder filled in from reference TRBV5-1 and TRBJ2-3): KAGVTQTPRYLIKTRGQQVTLSCSPISGHRSVSWYQQTPGQGLQFLFEYFSETQRNKGNFPGRFSGRQFSNSRSEMNVSTLELGDSALYLCASSLGTSRGVPDTQYFGPGTRLTVL.

This clonotype was seen ten or more times. V is TRBV29-1 and J is TRBJ1-2; no reliable D call. V was trimmed by 0 bases and J by 7 bases, leaving 6 bases between them. The CDR3 is 11 residues long. Germline CDR1 and CDR2: SQVTM and ANQGSEA. CDR3 in amino acids: CSVEEYSGYTF. CDR3 in DNA: TGCAGCGTTGAAGAATATAGTGGCTACACCTTC.

In this sample, this clonotype turned up a few times. The chain carries TRBV7-2 and TRBJ2-3; possible D gene TRBD1, 6 bases. With 4 bases removed from V and 8 bases from J, the gap between germline ends came to 13 bases. The germline CDR1 and CDR2 sequences are SGHTA and FQGNSA. The CDR3 has 13 amino acids. CDR3 coding DNA: TGTGCCAGCAGCTCACTCCTACAGGGTACGCAGTATTTT. It codes for CASSSLLQGTQYF.

The chain recombines TRBV20-1 with TRBJ2-6, with D perhaps matching TRBD1 (6 bases). V was trimmed by 6 bases and J by 4 bases, leaving 13 bases between them. CDR3 length: 14 amino acids. Germline-derived CDR1 and CDR2 are DFQATT and SNEGSKA (reference sequence). CDR3 sequence (DNA): TGCAGTGCGCTTCTGGGGGCGGGGGCCAACGTCCTGACTTTC. Encoded protein: CSALLGAGANVLTF.

This clonotype has at least ten counts. The rearrangement joins TRBV7-3 to TRBJ1-1; unclear D gene. The germline gives CDR1 SGHTA, CDR2 FQGTGA. Trimming shortened V by 0 bases and J by 6 bases, and 14 bases separated the two germline ends. This CDR3 comprises 15 residues. The CDR3 DNA reads TGTGCCAGCAGCTTAACGGGTTCTGAGGGCGCTGAAGCTTTCTTT. The encoded protein is CASSLTGSEGAEAFF.

J is TRBJ2-1 and V is TRBV19; 7 bases are a match to TRBD2. This CDR3 comprises 18 residues. Germline lookup yields CDR1 LNHDA and CDR2 SQIVND (reference sequence). The J segment lost 1 base and the V segment lost 7 bases, leaving 16 bases of the junction unmatched. The CDR3 here is CASTRKGSGMWSYNEQFF. The CDR3 nucleotides read TGTGCCAGTACCCGCAAAGGAAGCGGGATGTGGTCCTACAATGAGCAGTTCTTC.

The V gene is TRBV11-2, the J gene TRBJ2-5, with D tentatively TRBD2 (5 bases). The germline V and J ends were trimmed by 3 bases and 7 bases, with 15 bases remaining between them. Germline V gives CDR1 SGHAT, CDR2 FQNNGV. The CDR3 runs to 14 residues. The CDR3 DNA is TGTGCCAGCAGCTTTGTAGCACAAGAGGGGACCCAGTACTTC. This gives the protein CASSFVAQEGTQYF.

This clonotype was observed a handful of times. The chain employs TRBV20-1 and TRBJ2-1; weak D call: TRBD2 (5 bases). This CDR3 region has 14 residues. Germline V gives CDR1 DFQATT, CDR2 SNEGSKA (reference sequence). V lost 6 bases and J 9 bases, leaving 21 bases between the germline ends. CDR3 in amino acids: CSADRRKSEGEQFF. DNA for the CDR3: TGCAGTGCCGACCGGAGGAAGTCCGAGGGTGAGCAGTTCTTC.

The genes are TRBV20-1 and TRBJ1-5; 7 bases are shared with TRBD1. The CDR3 totals 15 residues. V gave up 4 bases and J gave up 1 base; unmatched junction bases: 7. Germline loops: CDR1 DFQATT, CDR2 SNEGSKA (reference sequence). The CDR3 nucleotides are TGCAGTGCTAATTTCCGGACAGGCAGCAATCAGCCCCAGCATTTT. Translation: CSANFRTGSNQPQHF.

The chain combines TRBV28 with TRBJ2-7; weak D call: TRBD1 (6 bases). Trimming stripped 3 bases from V and 3 bases from J, with 9 bases between. The germline V gene has CDR1 MDHEN and CDR2 SYDVKM. This CDR3 contains 13 residues. The CDR3 region is CASSFTGLYEQYF. CDR3 DNA sequence: TGTGCCAGCAGTTTTACAGGGCTCTACGAGCAGTACTTC.

This clonotype turned up a few times. The chain has TRBV6-2 or TRBV6-3 and TRBJ2-1, with 9 bases identical to TRBD2. The germline CDR1 and CDR2 sequences are MNHEY and SVGEGT. This CDR3 is built from 16 residues. V shed 6 bases and J 4 bases; nucleotides not matched to a gene: 10. CDR3 region: CASRGISGSDYNEQFF. CDR3 sequence (DNA): TGTGCCAGCAGGGGAATTAGCGGGAGTGATTACAATGAGCAGTTCTTC.

This clonotype turned up a few times. This chain links TRBV28 with TRBJ1-6; TRBD1 matches 7 bases. The V and J ends lost 7 bases and 6 bases, in that order; junction bases with no gene match: 12. This CDR3 is 16 amino acids long. CDR1 MDHEN and CDR2 SYDVKM come from the germline V gene. Here the CDR3 reads CASNPQRGPSNSPLHF. CDR3 in DNA: TGTGCCAGCAACCCTCAGAGGGGGCCGAGTAATTCACCCCTCCACTTT.

The rearrangement uses TRBV18 and TRBJ1-5; 7 bases are a match to TRBD1. The germline V gene has CDR1 KGHSH and CDR2 LQKENI. The CDR3 runs to 14 residues. J gave up 5 bases and V 4 bases, and 5 bases lay outside the gene matches. The CDR3 DNA is TGTGCCAGCTCACGGCAGGGGGGAGATCAGCCCCAGCATTTT. Protein product: CASSRQGGDQPQHF.

This clonotype was observed at least ten times. The chain combines TRBV6-1 with TRBJ2-1, with TRBD2 matching 10 bases. The ends lost 4 bases at V and 1 base at J; junction bases unmatched: 4. The CDR3 is made up of 16 amino acids. CDR1 and CDR2 from the germline V gene are MNHNS and SASEGT. The CDR3 nucleotides are TGTGCCAGCAGTGGTGCTAGCGGGGGTTCCTACAATGAGCAGTTCTTC. Amino acids: CASSGASGGSYNEQFF.

V is TRBV20-1 and J is TRBJ1-1; tentatively, D is TRBD1 (6 bases). This CDR3 is 15 amino acids long. Trimming pared 1 base from V and 6 bases from J, leaving 18 bases between. CDR1 is DFQATT, CDR2 SNEGSKA, per germline (reference sequence). As DNA, the CDR3 is TGCAGTGCTAGAGGCGGCCAGGGGATGGGGGCTGAAGCTTTCTTT. This translates into CSARGGQGMGAEAFF.

This clonotype was recorded at least ten times. This sequence joins TRBV7-2 and TRBJ2-7; D is unresolved. Germline V gene data show CDR1 as SGHTA and CDR2 as FQGNSA. The V end was cut by 1 base, the J end by 2 bases, with 9 bases between. The length of the CDR3 is 14 residues. The CDR3 coding sequence is TGTGCCAGCAGCTTAGTAGGCCTCGCCTACGAGCAGTACTTC. Its protein is CASSLVGLAYEQYF.

In its sample, this clonotype was seen many times. The gene calls are TRBV11-3 and TRBJ2-5; 10 bases fit TRBD1. The CDR3 has 18 residues. Germline V gene data show CDR1 as SGHNT and CDR2 as YENEEA. Germline trimming cut 6 bases from V and 1 base from J; bases unmatched to any gene: 14. This CDR3 reads CASSYPWDRGKGQETQYF. Here the CDR3 DNA reads TGTGCCAGCAGTTATCCGTGGGACAGGGGTAAAGGCCAAGAGACCCAGTACTTC.

This clonotype was seen a few times. The rearrangement joins TRBV10-1 to TRBJ2-5, with D maybe TRBD2 (5 bases). The V gene lost 2 bases and the J gene lost 1 base, with 8 bases spanning the gap. This CDR3 has 14 amino acids. From germline, CDR1 is WNHNN and CDR2 SYGVQD (reference sequence). This CDR3 reads CASSEGLTQETQYF. The DNA for the CDR3 is TGCGCCAGCAGTGAGGGACTGACCCAAGAGACCCAGTACTTC.

This clonotype was observed a few times. The chain links TRBV5-1 to TRBJ2-5; TRBD1 might be the D (6 bases). Germline loops: CDR1 SGHRS, CDR2 YFSETQ. Trimming removed 5 bases from V and 5 bases from J, with 22 bases in between. CDR3 length: 16 residues. DNA of the CDR3: TGCGCCAGCAGTCACGATCCAGGACAGAGGTTGGAGACCCAGTACTTC. It is translated as CASSHDPGQRLETQYF.

This clonotype was observed a few times. The V and J genes are TRBV7-2 and TRBJ2-2, with a tentative D call TRBD2 (6 bases). The V end was cut by 5 bases, the J end by 2 bases, with 15 bases between. CDR3 size: 16 residues. Germline-derived CDR1 and CDR2 are SGHTA and FQGNSA. CDR3 bases: TGTGCCAGCAGCCAAACCGGGACTTATAACACCGGGGAGCTGTTTTTT. This translates into CASSQTGTYNTGELFF.

Ten or more counts support this clonotype. V and J are TRBV29-1 and TRBJ2-5; TRBD1 aligns across 8 bases. The CDR3 totals 15 residues. CDR1 and CDR2 (germline): SQVTM, ANQGSEA. The trim removed 6 bases at V and 0 bases at J, leaving 9 bases unmatched. The CDR3 nucleotides read TGCAGCGTCGGCCCCCAGGGGGCGTACCAAGAGACCCAGTACTTC. Encoded protein: CSVGPQGAYQETQYF.

This clonotype occurred many times. The chain links TRBV6-6 to TRBJ1-3; TRBD1 might be the D (5 bases). The CDR3 contains 15 residues. The V gene's germline CDR1 is MNHNY and CDR2 SVGAGI (reference sequence). Trimming took 8 bases from V and 0 from J, leaving 14 bases between them. The CDR3 loop reads CASSRQGLSGNTIYF. CDR3 nucleotides: TGTGCCAGCTCCAGGCAGGGACTCTCTGGAAACACCATATATTTT.

The chain couples TRBV27 to TRBJ2-3, with D perhaps given as TRBD1 or TRBD2 (5 bases each). CDR3 size: 14 residues. CDR1 MNHEY and CDR2 SMNVEV come from the germline V gene (reference sequence). V was cut by 11 bases and J by 0 bases, with 15 bases left in between. DNA for the CDR3: TGTGCCGTGGGGAGTGGGGCCAGCACAGATACGCAGTATTTT. Protein product: CAVGSGASTDTQYF.